The 5 T cell receptor beta chains in this list originate from one sample, sequenced in a study of T-cell memory formation after mild COVID-19. TCRdb re-analysed the 5' RACE reads in MiXCR, keeping a single row per CDR3 protein. The table records around 450,000 distinct CDR3 sequences, 20% to 25% of them present only once. Sequencing used PBMCs or a T cell subset sorted from them (not recorded which). The receptors come from an adult woman who had mild COVID-19 (a few samples of this study predate the infection). Cell type and time point are not known.

In its sample, this clonotype was seen a few times. The chain is built from TRBV4-3 and TRBJ2-6; TRBD1 is a possible D gene (6 bases). CDR1 is LGHNA and CDR2 is YSLEER in the germline V gene. V shed 0 bases and J shed 2 bases, with 8 bases lying between them. The CDR3 sequence is 16 residues long. The CDR3 DNA sequence: TGCGCCAGCAGCCAAGAGGGGGCTACTGGGGCCAACGTCCTGACTTTC. Translated: CASSQEGATGANVLTF.

The chain links TRBV20-1 to TRBJ2-2; D is undetermined. Germline V CDR1 and CDR2: DFQATT, SNEGSKA (reference sequence). Trimming left V 3 bases short and J 1 base short, with 15 bases between. The CDR3 runs to 16 residues. DNA of the CDR3: TGCAGTGCTAGTCCCCCTGGCAGCCTGAACACCGGGGAGCTGTTTTTT. Residues: CSASPPGSLNTGELFF.

CDR3 in DNA: TGTGCCTGGACGAGAGGGGGCTACGAGCAGTACTTC. This sequence encodes CAWTRGGYEQYF. This sequence joins TRBV30 and TRBJ2-7, with D possibly matching TRBD1 (6 bases). Per germline, CDR1 GTSNPN and CDR2 SVGIG (reference sequence). The CDR3 covers 12 residues. The V gene lost 4 bases and the J gene lost 3 bases, with 10 bases spanning the gap.

This clonotype was counted ten times or more. This chain joins TRBV21-1 and TRBJ2-1; no check of the table's D call, TRBD1, against the DNA was made. TRBV21-1 is recorded as a pseudogene. There are 17 residues in the CDR3. The CDR3 reads CASSIRTDASSYNEQFF. The DNA for the CDR3 is TGTGCCAGCAGCATACGGACAGACGCAAGCTCCTACAATGAGCAGTTCTTC.

This chain links TRBV12-5 with TRBJ2-1, with TRBD1 matching 9 bases. The CDR3 runs 16 residues. Germline V CDR1 and CDR2: LGHNT, FRNRAP. The V gene end was trimmed by 4 bases and the J gene end by 1 base; junction bases not matched to a gene: 5. The CDR3 DNA sequence: TGTGCTAGTGGTTCGGACAGGGGTATTTCCTACAATGAGCAGTTCTTC. Its protein product is CASGSDRGISYNEQFF.